This TCR beta chain was sequenced during a study of cytotoxic CD8 clonotypes in ibrutinib-treated CLL. About the study: For this cohort, patients were some 12 relapsed/refractory and some 15 treatment-naive, while under 18 were IGHV unmutated. Response sampling took place at median about 12 months of treatment, range 6 to 36. Study-wide points: Under therapy, public clonotypes either contracted or stayed stable, and they were uncommon.

The method was immunoSEQ multiplex PCR; TCRdb's version includes in-frame clones alone and lacks a portion of them. The table lists fewer than 90,000 clones, around 65% of them singletons. The trim removed 1 base at V and 4 bases at J, leaving 9 bases unmatched. Germline V gene lookup returns CDR1 SNHLY and CDR2 FYNNEI. The CDR3 totals 17 residues. Of note for this clone: Its antigen is undetermined.

Sequenced here: PBMCs, sampled after 12 months of ibrutinib treatment. The chain carries TRBV2 and TRBJ2-5; 10 nucleotides match TRBD1. The source of this sequence is a human donor with chronic lymphocytic leukemia. In DNA form, the CDR3 reads TGTGCCAGCAGTGAAGGGACAGGGGGAAGCGCGGGAGAGACCCAGTACTTC. Its protein is CASSEGTGGSAGETQYF.